These 18 T cell receptor beta chains came from one sample sequenced in a study of blood T cell repertoires in COVID-19. Assay used: immunoSEQ multiplex PCR; TCRdb lists only in-frame clones, some missing. The data show some 120,000 clones, roughly 74% seen once. The sequenced sample consisted of peripheral blood. The receptors shown here come from a man in his fifties or sixties with acute or convalescent COVID-19.

This clone was found once. The chain uses TRBV6-5 and TRBJ1-2; D unclear. CDR1 and CDR2 from the germline V gene are MNHEY and SVGAGI. This CDR3 has 14 amino acids. Trimming stripped 5 bases from V and 0 bases from J, with 10 bases between. The CDR3 nucleotides read TGTGCCAGCAGTCCCCGGGAAGCTAACTATGGCTACACCTTC. This gives the protein CASSPREANYGYTF.

The gene calls are TRBV27 and TRBJ1-2, with 10 bases identical to TRBD1. This CDR3 spans 18 amino acids. V trimming: 5 bases; J trimming: 7 bases; junction bases outside the gene matches: 19. The germline V gene encodes CDR1 MNHEY and CDR2 SMNVEV (reference sequence). CDR3 in DNA: TGTGCCAGCAGTACAGGGAGGGAACCGGGACAGGGGTACGGTGGCTACACCTTC. Its translation is CASSTGREPGQGYGGYTF.

The chain has TRBV4-2 and TRBJ1-1, with unresolved D. Trimming pared 1 base from V and 5 bases from J, leaving 5 bases between. The CDR3 consists of 12 residues. Germline CDR1 is LGHNA and CDR2 is YNFKEQ. CDR3 DNA: TGTGCCAGCAGCCAAGGGAGAACTGAAGCTTTCTTT. Translated, it gives CASSQGRTEAFF.

The V gene is TRBV19, the J gene TRBJ1-5, with D possibly matching TRBD1 (5 bases). The germline V gene has CDR1 LNHDA and CDR2 SQIVND (reference sequence). The CDR3 consists of 16 residues. Between the trimmed V and J ends, which lost 9 bases and 4 bases, there was a span of 22 bases. The CDR3 bases are TGTGCCAGCCTCTCGACCAGGGTGCTCCAAAATCAGCCCCAGCATTTT. Protein sequence: CASLSTRVLQNQPQHF. Full variable domain (rest looked up from reference TRBV19 and TRBJ1-5): DGGITQSPKYLFRKEGQNVTLSCEQNLNHDAMYWYRQDPGQGLRLIYYSQIVNDFQKGDIAEGYSVSREKKESFPLTVTSAQKNPTAFYLCASLSTRVLQNQPQHFGDGTRLSIL.

This clone has a handful of counts. V and J are TRBV6-5 and TRBJ1-5; 9 bases are a match to TRBD1. The CDR3 spans 13 residues. CDR1 and CDR2 (germline): MNHEY, SVGAGI. The V gene end was trimmed by 6 bases and the J gene end by 7 bases; junction bases not matched to a gene: 4. This CDR3 is CASSRTGDQPQHF. The CDR3 DNA reads as TGTGCCAGCAGCCGGACAGGGGACCAGCCCCAGCATTTT.

This chain connects TRBV7-6 to TRBJ1-6; D is uncertain. The V gene lost 5 bases and the J gene lost 6 bases, with 14 bases spanning the gap. This CDR3 is 15 amino acids long. Germline loops: CDR1 SGHVS, CDR2 FNYEAQ. The CDR3 region has the DNA TGTGCCAGCAGCCCGGTTAGGTCGGGTAATTCACCCCTCCACTTT. Its protein is CASSPVRSGNSPLHF. Complete variable domain (other parts from reference TRBV7-6 and TRBJ1-6): GAGVSQSPRYKVTKRGQDVALRCDPISGHVSLYWYRQALGQGPEFLTYFNYEAQQDKSGLPNDRFSAERPEGSISTLTIQRTEQRDSAMYRCASSPVRSGNSPLHFGNGTRLTVT.

The chain has TRBV9 and TRBJ2-1; 9 nucleotides match TRBD2. Germline CDR1 and CDR2: SGDLS and YYNGEE. The CDR3 extends over 18 amino acids. With V trimmed by 0 bases and J by 0 bases, 7 bases remained unmatched. CDR3 amino acids: CASSVAVSGGSSYNEQFF. The CDR3, as DNA: TGTGCCAGCAGCGTAGCTGTTAGCGGGGGCTCCTCCTACAATGAGCAGTTCTTC.

J is TRBJ1-2 and V is TRBV5-5; 7 bases match TRBD1. Germline CDR1 SGHKS, CDR2 YYEKEE (reference sequence). After removal of 5 bases from V and 4 bases from J, the junction contained 8 bases not matched to a gene. The CDR3 consists of 14 residues. The CDR3 sequence: CASSLTGTPYGYTF. CDR3 coding DNA: TGTGCCAGCAGTTTGACAGGGACGCCCTATGGCTACACCTTC.

The chain has TRBV7-9 and TRBJ1-2, with D uncertain. The V end lost 1 base, the J end lost 3 bases, and 15 bases lay between the germline ends. The CDR3 contains 16 residues. CDR1 SEHNR and CDR2 FQNEAQ come from the germline V gene (reference sequence). CDR3 bases: TGTGCCAGCAGCTTAGAAGCGGTTGGGAGTGACTATGGCTACACCTTC. Residues: CASSLEAVGSDYGYTF.

This clone was counted between two and nine times. The rearrangement uses TRBV5-1 and TRBJ1-1; the D is unclear. Germline-derived CDR1 and CDR2 are SGHRS and YFSETQ. Trimming left V 0 bases short and J 1 base short, with 19 bases between. This CDR3 spans 18 amino acids. Written as DNA, the CDR3 is TGCGCCAGCAGCTTGGCCTCGGGCAGCAAGGCGGGGAACACTGAAGCTTTCTTT. Amino acid sequence: CASSLASGSKAGNTEAFF.

This sequence joins TRBV18 and TRBJ2-1; D is undetermined. The CDR3 has 13 residues. Germline assignment: CDR1 KGHSH and CDR2 LQKENI. Trimming removed 3 bases at V and 9 bases at J, with 12 bases between. This chain's CDR3 is CASSPKQVGEQFF. CDR3 nucleotides: TGTGCCAGCTCACCCAAGCAGGTTGGTGAGCAGTTCTTC.

For the CDR3, the DNA is TGTGCCAGCAGTGCCCTTACAGGCCTGAACACCGGGGAGCTGTTTTTT. Translation gives CASSALTGLNTGELFF. V usage is TRBV2 and J usage is TRBJ2-2; a weak D match, TRBD1 (5 bases). CDR1 and CDR2 (germline): SNHLY, FYNNEI. V was pared by 4 bases and J by 1 base, with 13 bases between. This CDR3 is 16 amino acids long.

The V call is TRBV23-1, the J call TRBJ1-4, with 9 nucleotides matching TRBD1. TRBV23-1 is flagged as an ORF with uncertain function. V lost 5 bases and J lost 1; bases outside the gene matches: 5. This CDR3 has 16 residues. The CDR3, as DNA: TGCGCCAGCAGTTACCGGGACAGGGAAACTAATGAAAAACTGTTTTTT. Translated, it gives CASSYRDRETNEKLFF.

The chain carries TRBV27 and TRBJ1-1, with 7 bases fitting TRBD1. The CDR3 sequence is 11 residues long. Germline V CDR1 and CDR2: MNHEY, SMNVEV (reference sequence). Trimming at V came to 4 bases and at J to 8 bases, leaving 1 base not matched to a gene. CDR3 amino acids: CASSSTGEAFF. The CDR3 region has the DNA TGTGCCAGCAGTTCGACAGGGGAAGCTTTCTTT.

This chain links TRBV14 with TRBJ2-7, with D unclear. There are 14 residues in the CDR3. V was shortened by 4 bases and J by 0 bases, with 10 bases between the two germline ends. Germline CDR1 is SGHDN and CDR2 is FVKESK. The chain's CDR3 is CASSPYQVSYEQYF. The CDR3 nucleotides read TGTGCCAGCAGCCCGTATCAGGTCTCCTACGAGCAGTACTTC.

The genes are TRBV6-1 and TRBJ1-2, with 10 bases lining up with TRBD1. The CDR3 is 16 residues long. Trimming cost V 2 bases and J 6 bases; bases outside gene matches: 9. Germline CDR1 and CDR2: MNHNS and SASEGT. As DNA, the CDR3 is TGTGCCAGCAGTGAATACCCGGGACAGGGGTTTAATGGCTACACCTTC. It is translated as CASSEYPGQGFNGYTF.

The table lists this clone with a few counts. The chain combines TRBV9 with TRBJ2-2, with a tentative D call TRBD2 (6 bases). The CDR3 extends over 13 amino acids. The ends were cut back, 6 bases at V and 6 bases at J, with 12 bases in the middle. Germline assignment: CDR1 SGDLS and CDR2 YYNGEE. CDR3 amino acids: CASTEGTAGELFF. CDR3 bases: TGTGCCAGCACGGAGGGTACTGCCGGGGAGCTGTTTTTT.

The rearrangement joins TRBV5-1 to TRBJ1-4; a weak D match, TRBD1 (5 bases). V gave up 3 bases and J gave up 10 bases, with 19 bases separating them. The CDR3 is 15 residues long. CDR1 is SGHRS, CDR2 YFSETQ, per germline. Here the CDR3 DNA reads TGCGCCAGCAGCTGGACGGGGGTAGGGGATGGAAAACTGTTTTTT. Its protein is CASSWTGVGDGKLFF.